Listed below are T cell receptor beta chains from one sample, sequenced in a study of blood T cell repertoires in COVID-19. Sequencing used immunoSEQ multiplex PCR; TCRdb keeps in-frame clones, though not all of them. The sample has 130,000 or so clones, around 87% seen once; the top ten hold about 8%. The sample consisted of peripheral blood. The receptors derive from a man aged 50-60 years with acute or convalescent COVID-19. CDR3s include the opening cysteine and the closing phenylalanine or tryptophan. A D gene is named only where the DNA matches it firmly. Not every row has a clone size; where given, it reads once, few, many or a size class.

size: NA; J: TRBJ1-1; D: NA; V: TRBV29-1; DNA: TGCAGCGTTGACGGCGGCCCCAACACTGAAGCTTTCTTT; CDR3: CSVDGGPNTEAFF
size: NA; J: TRBJ1-4; D: TRBD1; V: TRBV11-2; DNA: TGTGCCAGCAGCTTAGCCGGGACAGATGAAAAACTGTTTTTT; CDR3: CASSLAGTDEKLFF
size: NA; J: TRBJ2-2; D: TRBD1; V: TRBV6-5; DNA: TGTGCCAGCAGAACGATGGACAGGGTGGCCGGGGAGCTGTTTTTT; CDR3: CASRTMDRVAGELFF
size: once; J: TRBJ2-3; D: NA; V: TRBV12-3/TRBV12-4; DNA: TGTGCCAGCACCTTAGGGAGTGCTACGCAGTATTTT; CDR3: CASTLGSATQYF
size: NA; J: TRBJ2-5; D: NA; V: TRBV30; DNA: TGTGCCTGTAGTCAGCAAGAGACCCAGTACTTC; CDR3: CACSQQETQYF
size: NA; J: TRBJ2-7; D: NA; V: TRBV11-3; DNA: TGTGCCAGCAGCTTTCCACTGAAACTAGCACACGAGCAGTACTTC; CDR3: CASSFPLKLAHEQYF
size: NA; J: TRBJ1-1; D: NA; V: TRBV2; DNA: TGTGCCAGCAGTGAAGAGGCCGGGGTCACTGAAGCTTTCTTT; CDR3: CASSEEAGVTEAFF
size: once; J: TRBJ2-1; D: TRBD2; V: TRBV14; DNA: TGTGCCAGCAGCCTCCTAGCGGGAGCTTGGTACAATGAGCAGTTCTTC; CDR3: CASSLLAGAWYNEQFF
size: NA; J: TRBJ2-3; D: NA; V: TRBV19; DNA: TGTGCCAGTAAAATCAGGGGCGGTAGCACAGATACGCAGTATTTT; CDR3: CASKIRGGSTDTQYF
size: NA; J: TRBJ1-2; D: NA; V: TRBV28; DNA: TGTGCCAGCAGTGTACAGAACCACTATGGCTACACCTTC; CDR3: CASSVQNHYGYTF
size: NA; J: TRBJ1-4; D: NA; V: TRBV18; DNA: TGTGCCAGCGCGCCGTATCCCTCTAATGAAAAACTGTTTTTT; CDR3: CASAPYPSNEKLFF